A single sample is the source of the 11 T cell receptor beta chains below, sequenced in a study of T cells after yellow fever vaccination. From the 5' RACE reads, TCRdb called clonotypes with MiXCR, one entry per CDR3 protein. The profile covers about 580,000 distinct CDR3 sequences, with around a sixth appearing a single time and roughly 17% taken by the ten largest. The source material was PBMCs, sampled roughly 5 days after the first yellow fever vaccination. Receptors originate from a young man who received the YFV17D yellow fever vaccine.

The V and J genes are TRBV5-8 and TRBJ2-6, with a possible D match to TRBD2 (5 bases). The germline V gene encodes CDR1 SGHTS and CDR2 YDEGEE. V lost 4 bases and J 0 bases, leaving 14 bases between the germline ends. CDR3 size: 17 residues. CDR3 amino acids: CASSPWTYRSGANVLTF. As DNA, the CDR3 is TGTGCCAGCAGCCCTTGGACTTACCGCTCTGGGGCCAACGTCCTGACTTTC.

This clonotype was observed a few times. V is TRBV6-6 and J is TRBJ1-1; the D gene is possibly TRBD1 (6 bases). This CDR3 contains 12 residues. CDR1 is MNHNY and CDR2 is SVGAGI in the germline V gene (reference sequence). Trimming took 6 bases from V and 5 from J, leaving 10 bases between them. The CDR3 sequence: CASRGGRTEAFF. The CDR3 region has the DNA TGTGCCAGCAGGGGGGGGCGGACTGAAGCTTTCTTT.

This clonotype was detected only a few times. This chain joins TRBV30 and TRBJ2-1, with 9 bases identical to TRBD2. The V and J ends lost 3 bases and 3 bases, in that order; junction bases with no gene match: 3. CDR1 is GTSNPN and CDR2 is SVGIG in the germline V gene (reference sequence). This CDR3 has 14 residues. CDR3 amino acids: CAWRKRGVYNEQFF. CDR3 nucleotides: TGTGCCTGGAGGAAGCGGGGGGTCTACAATGAGCAGTTCTTC.

The CDR3 DNA follows: TGTGCCAGCAGAGGGTCCTATGGCTACACCTTC. It translates to CASRGSYGYTF. V gene TRBV13 combines with J gene TRBJ1-2; D is ambiguous. V dropped 6 bases and J dropped 4 bases, with 6 bases sitting between them. Germline loops: CDR1 PRHDT, CDR2 FYEKMQ (reference sequence). The CDR3 spans 11 residues.

The chain is built from TRBV24-1 and TRBJ2-3, with TRBD2 identical over 7 bases. The CDR3 spans 15 residues. The V gene's germline CDR1 is KGHDR and CDR2 SFDVKD. V gave up 3 bases and J gave up 4 bases; unmatched junction bases: 6. CDR3 residues: CATSDPWGRADTQYF. The CDR3 DNA follows: TGTGCCACCAGTGATCCTTGGGGGAGGGCAGATACGCAGTATTTT.

In this sample, this clonotype turned up a few times. The chain couples TRBV7-3 to TRBJ2-5, with D possibly matching TRBD2 (7 bases). The germline CDR1 and CDR2 sequences are SGHTA and FQGTGA. Between the trimmed V and J ends, which lost 4 bases and 4 bases, there was a span of 19 bases. The CDR3 covers 16 residues. CDR3 sequence: CASSSQGQGTTETQYF. The CDR3 DNA reads as TGTGCCAGCAGCTCGCAGGGACAAGGGACTACAGAGACCCAGTACTTC.

There are a few counts of this clonotype. This chain joins TRBV12-3 or TRBV12-4 and TRBJ1-1; D ambiguous. V dropped 3 bases and J dropped 0 bases, with 5 bases sitting between them. This CDR3 has 13 residues. The CDR3 reads CASSFIMNTEAFF. CDR3 in DNA: TGTGCCAGCAGTTTTATAATGAACACTGAAGCTTTCTTT.

The rearrangement links TRBV5-1 to TRBJ2-7; no firm D call. This CDR3 spans 14 amino acids. The V gene's germline CDR1 is SGHRS and CDR2 YFSETQ. Trimming shortened V by 0 bases and J by 0 bases, and 7 bases separated the two germline ends. CDR3 coding DNA: TGCGCCAGCAGCTTGGGTGGTCTCTCCTACGAGCAGTACGTC. This encodes CASSLGGLSYEQYV.

This clonotype has just one count. The chain has TRBV29-1 and TRBJ1-4, with unresolved D. This CDR3 spans 14 amino acids. V gave up 5 bases and J gave up 0 bases, with 10 bases separating them. From germline, CDR1 is SQVTM and CDR2 ANQGSEA. The CDR3 loop reads CSVLLSATNEKLFF. In DNA form, the CDR3 reads TGCAGCGTTTTGTTGTCGGCAACTAATGAAAAACTGTTTTTT.

The sample holds many counts of this clonotype. The V and J genes are TRBV11-2 and TRBJ2-2, with a weak D call TRBD2 (6 bases). Germline V gene data show CDR1 as SGHAT and CDR2 as FQNNGV. V lost 5 bases, J lost 2 bases, and 12 bases lay in between. The CDR3 consists of 15 residues. Here the CDR3 reads CASSRTSSNTGELFF. In DNA, the CDR3 is TGTGCCAGCAGCAGAACTAGCTCTAACACCGGGGAGCTGTTTTTT.

The chain carries TRBV5-4 and TRBJ2-1; a possible D gene is TRBD1 (6 bases). The CDR3 has 13 amino acids. Germline V lookup: CDR1 SGHNT, CDR2 YYREEE (reference sequence). Trimming cost V 7 bases and J 7 bases, with 15 bases left between them. The CDR3 region is CASLGRGYNEQFF. The DNA of the CDR3 is TGTGCCAGCCTGGGCAGGGGCTATAATGAGCAGTTCTTC.